What follows are 17 T cell receptor beta chains derived from one specimen sequenced in a study of T cell responses to AZD1222 COVID-19 vaccine. Only in-frame clones appear in the TCRdb table, and some are missing; sequencing was by immunoSEQ multiplex PCR. Of fewer than 110,000 clones in the sample, 70% to 90% are singletons; the top ten hold around 5%. This material consisted of peripheral blood, taken 28 days after the second AZD1222 dose. The receptors come from an adult who received the AZD1222 COVID-19 vaccine.

V is TRBV6-5 and J is TRBJ1-3, with unresolved D. From germline, CDR1 is MNHEY and CDR2 SVGAGI. The ends were cut back, 0 bases at V and 3 bases at J, with 9 bases in the middle. The CDR3 totals 15 residues. The CDR3 DNA is TGTGCCAGCAGTTACTCGAGTCAGATTGGAAACACCATATATTTT. It is translated as CASSYSSQIGNTIYF.

The rearrangement joins TRBV5-6 to TRBJ2-2; tentative D call: TRBD2 (6 bases). The V gene's germline CDR1 is SGHDT and CDR2 YYEEEE. The CDR3 contains 18 residues. V was pared by 3 bases and J by 0 bases, with 18 bases between. CDR3 loop: CASSSLRDSRSNTGELFF. CDR3 DNA sequence: TGTGCCAGCAGCTCCCTCCGGGACTCTAGATCGAACACCGGGGAGCTGTTTTTT. Supplemented by reference TRBV5-6 and TRBJ2-2, the full variable domain reads DAGVTQSPTHLIKTRGQQVTLRCSPKSGHDTVSWYQQALGQGPQFIFQYYEEEERQRGNFPDRFSGHQFPNYSSELNVNALLLGDSALYLCASSSLRDSRSNTGELFFGEGSRLTVL.

The V and J genes are TRBV7-9 and TRBJ2-5, with 11 bases aligning to TRBD1. Trimming took 5 bases from V and 4 from J; bases not matched to a gene: 6. The V gene's germline CDR1 is SEHNR and CDR2 FQNEAQ (reference sequence). This CDR3 contains 15 residues. CDR3 residues: CASSPRTGGTETQYF. As DNA, the CDR3 is TGTGCCAGCAGCCCCCGGACAGGGGGCACAGAGACCCAGTACTTC.

The chain carries TRBV6-5 and TRBJ1-4; 8 bases map to TRBD1. The CDR3 extends over 15 amino acids. J gave up 8 bases and V 2 bases, and 7 bases lay outside the gene matches. In germline, CDR1 is MNHEY, CDR2 SVGAGI. The CDR3 sequence: CASSYEGQASEKLFF. CDR3 nucleotide sequence: TGTGCCAGCAGTTACGAGGGACAGGCATCCGAAAAACTGTTTTTT.

The chain couples TRBV6-2 or TRBV6-3 to TRBJ1-5; 7 positions agree with TRBD1. The germline V gene encodes CDR1 MNHEY and CDR2 SVGEGT. There are 14 residues in the CDR3. The V and J ends lost 2 bases and 7 bases, in that order; junction bases with no gene match: 5. The chain's CDR3 is CASSYIYRGQPQHF. DNA of the CDR3: TGTGCCAGCAGTTACATTTACAGGGGACAGCCCCAGCATTTT.

The gene calls are TRBV24-1 and TRBJ1-5; no reliable D call. The CDR3 is 14 residues long. The V and J ends lost 4 bases and 4 bases respectively, with 10 bases between them. Germline assignment: CDR1 KGHDR and CDR2 SFDVKD. This chain's CDR3 is CATSDGLRNQPQHF. The CDR3 bases are TGTGCCACCAGTGACGGGCTGAGAAATCAGCCCCAGCATTTT.

This chain connects TRBV25-1 to TRBJ1-2, with 9 bases identical to TRBD1. The CDR3 totals 14 residues. Germline loops: CDR1 MGHDK, CDR2 SYGVNS. Trimming took 4 bases from V and 0 from J; bases not matched to a gene: 0. CDR3 DNA: TGTGCCAGCAGTGGGGACAGGGCTAACTATGGCTACACCTTC. Its protein is CASSGDRANYGYTF.

The V and J genes are TRBV19 and TRBJ1-2; no definite D call. V was shortened by 4 bases and J by 3 bases, with 12 bases between the two germline ends. The CDR3 length is 14 residues. CDR1 is LNHDA, CDR2 SQIVND, per germline (reference sequence). The CDR3 coding sequence is TGTGCCAGTAGTAGTGCCGGTGAATACTATGGCTACACCTTC. It yields the protein CASSSAGEYYGYTF.

This chain joins TRBV14 and TRBJ2-2; 7 bases align to TRBD1. V lost 6 bases, J lost 3 bases, and 16 bases stayed unmatched. Germline V lookup: CDR1 SGHDN, CDR2 FVKESK. This CDR3 has 18 residues. The CDR3 region has the DNA TGTGCCAGCAGGCCAAACCCGTTCGACAGGGTTTACACCGGGGAGCTGTTTTTT. It translates to CASRPNPFDRVYTGELFF.

CDR3 bases: TGTGCCAGCAGCCTGGCGAAGGTAGCGGGGTACACAGATACGCAGTATTTT. Its translation: CASSLAKVAGYTDTQYF. The chain links TRBV7-9 to TRBJ2-3; 8 bases line up with TRBD2. V was clipped by 5 bases and J by 2 bases; unmatched bases: 12. From germline, CDR1 is SEHNR and CDR2 FQNEAQ (reference sequence). The CDR3 contains 17 residues.

The V call is TRBV7-2, the J call TRBJ2-4; TRBD1 matches at 8 bases. Germline trimming cut 6 bases from V and 0 bases from J; bases unmatched to any gene: 7. Germline CDR1 SGHTA, CDR2 FQGNSA. The CDR3 runs 16 residues. For the CDR3, the DNA is TGTGCCAGCAGTGATAGACAGGGGCTAGCCAAAAACATTCAGTACTTC. It specifies CASSDRQGLAKNIQYF.

This chain uses TRBV4-3 with TRBJ2-2; D unresolved. Germline loops: CDR1 LGHNA, CDR2 YSLEER. The V gene lost 0 bases and the J gene lost 0 bases, with 5 bases spanning the gap. The CDR3 covers 15 residues. The chain's CDR3 is CASSQESPNTGELFF. DNA of the CDR3: TGCGCCAGCAGCCAAGAATCCCCGAACACCGGGGAGCTGTTTTTT.

This clone was seen only once. DNA for the CDR3: TGTGCCAGCAGCTTCACACCCTACGAGCAGTACTTC. Amino acids: CASSFTPYEQYF. The gene calls are TRBV11-2 and TRBJ2-7; no clear D. The germline CDR1 and CDR2 sequences are SGHAT and FQNNGV. The CDR3 length is 12 residues. Trimming left V 3 bases short and J 2 bases short, with 5 bases between.

This chain links TRBV9 with TRBJ2-1; 9 positions match TRBD2. The CDR3 is 15 residues long. Germline CDR1 SGDLS, CDR2 YYNGEE. V lost 0 bases and J lost 7; bases outside the gene matches: 5. In nucleotides, the CDR3 is TGTGCCAGCAGCGTAGGCGCGGGGGGGCTGAATGAGCAGTTCTTC. Amino acid sequence: CASSVGAGGLNEQFF.

The chain has TRBV28 and TRBJ2-5, with D tentatively TRBD1 (5 bases). V was cut by 5 bases and J by 1 base, with 14 bases left in between. CDR1 and CDR2 from the germline V gene are MDHEN and SYDVKM. The CDR3 is made up of 15 amino acids. CDR3 loop: CASSRNRRTQETQYF. The CDR3 coding sequence is TGTGCCAGCAGTCGGAACAGGAGAACCCAAGAGACCCAGTACTTC.

This clone was detected only once. The J gene is TRBJ2-7, the V gene TRBV12-3 or TRBV12-4; D not resolved. The CDR3 sequence is 12 residues long. V was clipped by 3 bases and J by 4 bases, with 7 bases between them. CDR3 sequence reads: CASSFARYEQYF. The DNA for the CDR3 is TGTGCCAGCAGTTTCGCAAGATACGAGCAGTACTTC.

This chain uses TRBV6-5 with TRBJ2-7; the D is unclear. This CDR3 region has 12 residues. Germline V gene sequence: CDR1 MNHEY, CDR2 SVGAGI. Between the trimmed V and J ends, which lost 5 bases and 0 bases, there was a span of 5 bases. This CDR3 is CASSQPSYEQYF. CDR3 bases: TGTGCCAGCAGTCAACCCTCCTACGAGCAGTACTTC.